Described below is a single TCR beta chain sequence and its context. The CDR3 length is 14 residues. Trimming left V 0 bases short and J 4 bases short, with 6 bases between. Per germline, CDR1 SEHNR and CDR2 FQNEAQ (reference sequence). This sample was included in a study of shared clonotypes between healthy human individuals. Method: immunoSEQ multiplex PCR; TCRdb's copy keeps in-frame clones and lacks some. This table holds approximately 480,000 clones, around 79% found once. The TCR sequence derives from a woman aged 35 to 49 in good health. Some clones in this sample may be carry-over from other donors' samples. Material: PBMCs. This chain uses TRBV7-9 with TRBJ1-4; no definite D call. The CDR3 DNA reads TGTGCCAGCAGCTTAGCTTTGGGTAATGAAAAACTGTTTTTT. The encoded protein is CASSLALGNEKLFF. The full variable domain, with the rest looked up from reference TRBV7-9 and TRBJ1-4, is DTGVSQNPRHKITKRGQNVTFRCDPISEHNRLYWYRQTLGQGPEFLTYFQNEAQLEKSRLLSDRFSAERPKGSFSTLEIQRTEQGDSAMYLCASSLALGNEKLFFGSGTQLSVL.